Listed here are 20 T cell receptor beta chains from one sample, sequenced in a study. Cells sorted as Tregs were CD4+, CD25+ and CD127-/low. TCRdb reanalysed the 5' RACE reads using MiXCR and keeps one entry per CDR3 protein. The top ten hold around 12% of the sample, which has 9,500 to 15,000 distinct CDR3 sequences, around 54% seen once. The sequenced material came from tumor-infiltrating Tregs sorted from the breast tumor. The receptors here all came from a female donor with breast cancer.

This clonotype was detected only a few times. The J gene is TRBJ2-2, the V gene TRBV2; 7 bases match TRBD2. The CDR3 has 14 residues. From germline, CDR1 is SNHLY and CDR2 FYNNEI. The J segment lost 1 base and the V segment lost 7 bases, leaving 3 bases of the junction unmatched. The CDR3 nucleotides read TGTGCCAGCAACAAGCGGGAGAACACCGGGGAGCTGTTTTTT. Protein product: CASNKRENTGELFF.

The genes are TRBV12-3 or TRBV12-4 and TRBJ2-7; the D is unclear. The V end was cut by 3 bases, the J end by 6 bases, with 12 bases between. The CDR3 covers 13 residues. For the CDR3, the DNA is TGTGCCAGCAGTTTCAGTCAGGAATCCGAGCAGTACTTC. Translated: CASSFSQESEQYF.

This clonotype was found a few times. V usage is TRBV7-8 and J usage is TRBJ2-7; 9 bases align to TRBD2. CDR3 length: 16 amino acids. CDR1 and CDR2 from the germline V gene are SGHVS and FQNEAQ. V lost 6 bases, J lost 6 bases, and 15 bases stayed unmatched. The CDR3 protein is CASSFGTSQKTGEQYV. The CDR3 nucleotides are TGTGCCAGCAGTTTCGGGACTAGCCAGAAAACGGGCGAGCAGTACGTC.

This clonotype was recorded a few times. V is TRBV12-3 or TRBV12-4 and J is TRBJ2-1, with D unclear. The CDR3 runs 14 residues. Trimming left V 6 bases short and J 6 bases short, with 15 bases between. CDR3 residues: CASSPSRSVNEQFF. CDR3 DNA: TGTGCCAGCAGCCCCAGCCGGAGCGTCAATGAGCAGTTCTTC.

V usage is TRBV10-3 and J usage is TRBJ2-3, with D possibly matching TRBD2 (7 bases). V lost 0 bases and J lost 4, with 11 bases in between. The CDR3 runs to 15 residues. Germline CDR1 ENHRY, CDR2 SYGVKD. The DNA for the CDR3 is TGTGCCATCAGTGAGTCACGGGGGGCGCCAGATACGCAGTATTTT. This encodes CAISESRGAPDTQYF.

This sequence joins TRBV11-1 and TRBJ1-6; 9 bases match TRBD1. This CDR3 spans 14 amino acids. Germline assignment: CDR1 SGHAT and CDR2 FQDESV (reference sequence). V was pared by 4 bases and J by 7 bases, with 2 bases of the junction left unmatched. CDR3 sequence (DNA): TGTGCCAGCAGCTACAGGGGGCGAAATTCACCCCTCCACTTT. This gives the protein CASSYRGRNSPLHF. The whole variable domain, remainder taken from reference TRBV11-1 and TRBJ1-6, is EAEVAQSPRYKITEKSQAVAFWCDPISGHATLYWYRQILGQGPELLVQFQDESVVDDSQLPKDRFSAERLKGVDSTLKIQPAELGDSAMYLCASSYRGRNSPLHFGNGTRLTVT.

J is TRBJ1-5 and V is TRBV20-1; tentative D call: TRBD1 (5 bases). CDR1 is DFQATT, CDR2 SNEGSKA, per germline (reference sequence). V was trimmed by 4 bases and J by 9 bases, leaving 19 bases between them. The CDR3 contains 14 residues. DNA of the CDR3: TGCAGTGCTATGGTGGGGCAAAGGATGCGGCCCCAGCATTTT. Amino acids: CSAMVGQRMRPQHF.

This clonotype was seen a handful of times. This sequence joins TRBV7-9 and TRBJ2-1; D not resolved. This CDR3 has 13 residues. CDR1 is SEHNR, CDR2 FQNEAQ, per germline (reference sequence). Trimming stripped 5 bases from V and 3 bases from J, with 8 bases between. The DNA of the CDR3 is TGTGCCAGCAGCCCCGGCGACTACAATGAGCAGTTCTTC. Translated: CASSPGDYNEQFF. The complete variable domain, with remaining parts taken from reference TRBV7-9 and TRBJ2-1, reads DTGVSQNPRHKITKRGQNVTFRCDPISEHNRLYWYRQTLGQGPEFLTYFQNEAQLEKSRLLSDRFSAERPKGSFSTLEIQRTEQGDSAMYLCASSPGDYNEQFFGPGTRLTVL.

J is TRBJ2-1 and V is TRBV7-3, with D possibly being TRBD1 or TRBD2 (5 bases each). Germline V gives CDR1 SGHTA, CDR2 FQGTGA. With 2 bases removed from V and 7 bases from J, the gap between germline ends came to 15 bases. CDR3 length: 15 residues. The CDR3 loop is CASSLGRGVSNEQFF. The CDR3, as DNA: TGTGCCAGCAGCTTAGGTCGAGGGGTTTCAAATGAGCAGTTCTTC.

Within the sample, this clonotype is medium-sized. The CDR3 DNA reads as TGTGCCAGCAGCGCCCAGGGGGGCAATCAGCCCCAGCATTTT. It specifies CASSAQGGNQPQHF. The rearrangement links TRBV7-6 to TRBJ1-5, with 7 bases aligning to TRBD1. Germline-derived CDR1 and CDR2 are SGHVS and FNYEAQ. There are 14 residues in the CDR3. Trimming at V came to 5 bases and at J to 2 bases, leaving 3 bases not matched to a gene.

J is TRBJ2-1 and V is TRBV5-1; D call uncertain. Trimming pared 0 bases from V and 15 bases from J, leaving 16 bases between. Germline V gene sequence: CDR1 SGHRS, CDR2 YFSETQ. This CDR3 region has 13 residues. The CDR3 DNA sequence: TGCGCCAGCAGCTTGGATAGCTCGGTGGCTCGGTTCTTC. It translates to CASSLDSSVARFF.

This clonotype appeared a few times. The chain is built from TRBV20-1 and TRBJ2-7; the match to TRBD2 covers 10 bases. CDR1 is DFQATT and CDR2 is SNEGSKA in the germline V gene (reference sequence). Losses at the gene ends were 5 bases for V and 0 bases for J; bases not matched to a gene: 4. The CDR3 has 14 amino acids. CDR3 region: CSAWASGSSYEQYF. CDR3 nucleotide sequence: TGCAGTGCTTGGGCTAGCGGGAGCTCCTACGAGCAGTACTTC.

This clonotype was counted between two and nine times. The V and J genes are TRBV15 and TRBJ1-1; D might be TRBD1 (6 bases). Germline loops: CDR1 LNHNV, CDR2 YYDKDF (reference sequence). V lost 3 bases to trimming and J lost 4 bases, with 12 bases between them. CDR3 length equals 14 residues. CDR3 sequence (DNA): TGTGCCACCAGCAGCAACAGGGCTGGCACTGAAGCTTTCTTT. It codes for CATSSNRAGTEAFF.

This clonotype came up a few times. In DNA, the CDR3 is TGCGCCAGCGGAGTTGGGACTAGAGGCAATGAGCAGTTCTTC. Protein sequence: CASGVGTRGNEQFF. This rearrangement joins TRBV5-1 to TRBJ2-1; the match to TRBD2 covers 8 bases. Trimming at V came to 7 bases and at J to 6 bases, leaving 9 bases not matched to a gene. The CDR3 length is 14 residues. Germline CDR1 is SGHRS and CDR2 is YFSETQ.

This chain links TRBV12-3 or TRBV12-4 with TRBJ1-6; perhaps TRBD1 as D (5 bases). V shed 6 bases and J shed 10 bases, with 16 bases lying between them. The length of the CDR3 is 14 residues. The chain's CDR3 is CASRPSGTSSPLHF. The CDR3 DNA follows: TGTGCCAGCAGACCCTCGGGGACGAGCTCACCCCTCCACTTT.

CDR3 nucleotide sequence: TGTGCCATCTCGGACGGACCCATGGGTGAGCAGTTCTTC. Translation gives CAISDGPMGEQFF. The chain is built from TRBV10-3 and TRBJ2-1; D gene uncertain. CDR1 ENHRY and CDR2 SYGVKD come from the germline V gene. The CDR3 is 13 residues long. Trimming stripped 8 bases from V and 9 bases from J, with 17 bases between.

The chain employs TRBV12-3 or TRBV12-4 and TRBJ2-1; 13 nucleotides line up with TRBD2. V was pared by 6 bases and J by 9 bases, with 5 bases of the junction left unmatched. The CDR3 sequence is 14 residues long. Written as DNA, the CDR3 is TGTGCCAGCAGCGGGACTAGCGGGAAAGGTGAGCAGTTCTTC. Translating it yields CASSGTSGKGEQFF.

The gene calls are TRBV12-3 or TRBV12-4 and TRBJ2-7; D unclear. Trimming shortened V by 5 bases and J by 1 base, and 9 bases separated the two germline ends. This CDR3 spans 13 amino acids. The CDR3 bases are TGTGCCAGCAGTCAAGGGCGATCCTACGAGCAGTACGTC. Translating it yields CASSQGRSYEQYV.

This chain joins TRBV20-1 and TRBJ1-5, with no clear D. Germline V gene data show CDR1 as DFQATT and CDR2 as SNEGSKA (reference sequence). The CDR3 sequence is 13 residues long. V lost 1 base to trimming and J lost 7 bases, with 11 bases between them. Here the CDR3 reads CSARVGGRQPQHF. CDR3 coding DNA: TGCAGTGCTAGAGTGGGAGGGAGACAGCCCCAGCATTTT.

The rearrangement uses TRBV5-1 and TRBJ2-3; D is unresolved. Trimming took off 5 bases at V and 3 bases at J, with 16 bases between the two ends. The CDR3 has 15 residues. CDR1 and CDR2 from the germline V gene are SGHRS and YFSETQ. The CDR3 sequence: CASSSVGNPTDTQYF. The CDR3 region has the DNA TGCGCCAGCAGTTCTGTCGGAAACCCTACAGATACGCAGTATTTT.